This T cell receptor (beta chain) emerged from a study of T cells in women clearing cervical HPV infection. Study-level information: Women with histologically confirmed HPV16-related CIN3 or worse, 2 with invasive cancer, served as cases.

Method: immunoSEQ multiplex PCR; TCRdb's copy keeps in-frame clones and lacks some. Here the sample table reports about 30,000 clones. Study results and limitations: Cases carried less TRBV6-7 than controls: roughly 0.12% versus 0.17%.

Trimming at V came to 4 bases and at J to 8 bases, leaving 14 bases not matched to a gene. Germline lookup yields CDR1 SGHRS and CDR2 YFSETQ. The CDR3 loop spans 16 amino acids. On this clone itself: Antigen specificity is unknown. The read comes to an end 3 residues before the CDR3 does, leaving the germline J gene to fill in the end.

The gene calls are TRBV5-1 and TRBJ2-1, with 8 bases identical to TRBD2. The sample taken for sequencing was blood buffy coat. The source of this sequence is a woman between 18 and 75 years old with a cervical HPV16 infection that either progressed to CIN3+ or cleared (not recorded which). The CDR3 DNA, read in part, is TGCGCCAGCAGCCTAGCCGAGATAGCGGGATTCCATGAG. As protein: CASSLAEIAGFHE. The complete CDR3 reads CASSLAEIAGFHEQFF.